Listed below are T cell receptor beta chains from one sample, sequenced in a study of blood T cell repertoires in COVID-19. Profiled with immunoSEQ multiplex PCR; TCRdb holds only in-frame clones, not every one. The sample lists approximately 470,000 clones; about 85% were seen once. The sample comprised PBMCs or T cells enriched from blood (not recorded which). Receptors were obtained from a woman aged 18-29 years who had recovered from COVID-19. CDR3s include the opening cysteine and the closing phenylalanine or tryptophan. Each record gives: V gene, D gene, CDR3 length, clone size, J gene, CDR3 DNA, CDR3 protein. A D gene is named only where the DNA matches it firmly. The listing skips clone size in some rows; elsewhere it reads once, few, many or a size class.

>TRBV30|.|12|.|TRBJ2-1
TGTGCCTGGAGTCTGTTGTACAATGAGCAGTTCTTC
CAWSLLYNEQFF
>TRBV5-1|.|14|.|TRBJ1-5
TGCGCCAGCAGCTTGACGGGAGAGGCCCAGCCCCAGCATTTT
CASSLTGEAQPQHF
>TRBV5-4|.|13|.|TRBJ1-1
TGTGCCAGCAGCCCGGGACTGGAAGGTGAAGCTTTCTTT
CASSPGLEGEAFF
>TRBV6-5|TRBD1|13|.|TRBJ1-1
TGTGCCAGCAGTTCCGACAGGGCCACTGAAGCTTTCTTT
CASSSDRATEAFF
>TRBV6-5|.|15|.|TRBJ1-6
TGTGCCAGCAGTTACACGACACCCGATAATTCACCCCTCCACTTT
CASSYTTPDNSPLHF
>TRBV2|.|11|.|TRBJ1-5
TGTGCCAGCAGTGGGGGAGGAGCCCAGCATTTT
CASSGGGAQHF
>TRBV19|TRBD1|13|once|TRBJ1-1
TGTGCTTCCGACAGGGGAGGACGCGCTGAAGCTTTCTTT
CASDRGGRAEAFF
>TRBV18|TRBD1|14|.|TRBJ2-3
TGTGCCAGCTCCTTACAGACAGGGGTCGATACGCAGTATTTT
CASSLQTGVDTQYF
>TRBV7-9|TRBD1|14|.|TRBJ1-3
TGTGCCAGCAGCTTGACCCAACAGGGGGACACCATATATTTT
CASSLTQQGDTIYF
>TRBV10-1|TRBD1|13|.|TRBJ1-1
TGCGCCAGCAGTATGGACAGAGGGGGCCAAGCTTTCTTT
CASSMDRGGQAFF
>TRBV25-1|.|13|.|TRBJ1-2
TGTGCCAGCAGTGCCCCCGGGAACTATGGCTACACCTTC
CASSAPGNYGYTF
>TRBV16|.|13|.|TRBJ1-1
TGTGCCAGCAGCCCCTACCAGGGGACTGAAGCTTTCTTT
CASSPYQGTEAFF
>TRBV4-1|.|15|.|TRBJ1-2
TGCGCCAGCAGCCAAGTTGGACTCTCAGGGGATGGCTGCACCTTC
CASSQVGLSGDGCTF
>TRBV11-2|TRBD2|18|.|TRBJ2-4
TGTGCCAGCAGCTCTTACCGGGGGGGCCGTGATGCGAAAAACATTCAGTACTTC
CASSSYRGGRDAKNIQYF
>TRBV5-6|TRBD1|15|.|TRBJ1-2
TGTGCCAGCAGCTGGGGGACAGGTAGCTCCGGGGGCTACACCTTC
CASSWGTGSSGGYTF
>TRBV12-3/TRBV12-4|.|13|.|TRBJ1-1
TGTGCCAGCAGATGGACTGGGGACACTGAAGCTTTCTTT
CASRWTGDTEAFF
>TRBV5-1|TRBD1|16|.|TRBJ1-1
TGCGCCAGCAGCACCGGGACAGGAAACTCGAACACTGAAGCTTTCTTT
CASSTGTGNSNTEAFF
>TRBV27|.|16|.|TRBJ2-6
TGTGCCAGCAGTCAACAGACACCCTCTGGGGCCAACGTCCTGACTTTC
CASSQQTPSGANVLTF
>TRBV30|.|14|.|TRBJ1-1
TGTGCCTGGAGGGGCGGACAGAGCAACACTGAAGCTTTCTTT
CAWRGGQSNTEAFF
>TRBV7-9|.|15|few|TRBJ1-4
TGTGCCAGCAGCTTAGTCGGGGGGCTGGGGGAAAAACTGTTTTTT
CASSLVGGLGEKLFF
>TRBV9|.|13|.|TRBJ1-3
TGTGCCAGCCAGGACAGCTCTGGAAACACCATATATTTT
CASQDSSGNTIYF
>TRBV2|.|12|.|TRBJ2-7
TGTGCCAGCAGTGAAGAACCGGGGGAGCAGTACTTC
CASSEEPGEQYF
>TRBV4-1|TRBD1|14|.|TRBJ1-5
TGCGCCAGCAGCCTGACAGGGGTGGATCAGCCCCAGCATTTT
CASSLTGVDQPQHF
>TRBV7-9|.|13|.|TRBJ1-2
TGTGCCAGCAGCTTAGACACAAACTATGGCTACACCTTC
CASSLDTNYGYTF
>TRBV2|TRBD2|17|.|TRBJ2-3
TGTGCCAGCAGTACCCCCACGCTAGCGGGGGGGCAAGATACGCAGTATTTT
CASSTPTLAGGQDTQYF
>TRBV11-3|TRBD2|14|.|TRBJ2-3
TGTGCCAGCGGGACGGGAGGGTACACAGATACGCAGTATTTT
CASGTGGYTDTQYF
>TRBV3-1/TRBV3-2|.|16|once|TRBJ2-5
TGTGCCAGCAGCCAAGACCTAAATAGCGGCCAAGAGACCCAGTACTTC
CASSQDLNSGQETQYF
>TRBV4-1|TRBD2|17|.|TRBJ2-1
TGCGCCAGCAGCCAACCCCTAGCGGGGCCTTCCTACAATGAGCAGTTCTTC
CASSQPLAGPSYNEQFF
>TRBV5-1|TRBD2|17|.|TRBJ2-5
TGCGCCAGCACATTGAACCTAGCGGGAGAGATAAAAGAGACCCAGTACTTC
CASTLNLAGEIKETQYF